The 10 T cell receptor beta chains given below trace back to one sample, sequenced in a study of spatial heterogeneity in lung cancer. This sample's time point: sample taken at primary tumor resection. Unsorted whole RNA from tumor, nontumor lung or frozen PBMC underwent sequencing. TCRdb used MiXCR to reprocess the 5' RACE reads, holding one entry per CDR3 protein. The data contain almost 75,000 distinct CDR3 sequences, 13% of them singletons. Here the sequenced sample was PBMCs, taken at surgery. The receptor set was obtained from a male donor with early-stage non-small cell lung cancer.

This clonotype was counted between two and nine times. This rearrangement joins TRBV7-8 to TRBJ2-7, with TRBD2 matching over 8 bases. Looked up from germline, CDR1 is SGHVS and CDR2 is FQNEAQ. The length of the CDR3 is 15 residues. Unmatched junction bases numbered 6, after V lost 2 bases and J lost 3 bases. The CDR3 is CASSLRAGAIYEQYF. In DNA form, the CDR3 reads TGTGCCAGCAGCTTACGAGCGGGAGCTATCTACGAGCAGTACTTC. The variable domain in full, with the rest retrieved from reference TRBV7-8 and TRBJ2-7, is GAGVSQSPRYKVAKRGQDVALRCDPISGHVSLFWYQQALGQGPEFLTYFQNEAQLDKSGLPSDRFFAERPEGSVSTLKIQRTQQEDSAVYLCASSLRAGAIYEQYFGPGTRLTVT.

The table lists this clonotype with many counts. The CDR3 loop reads CSAKQPSTDTQYF. CDR3 bases: TGCAGTGCTAAACAGCCTAGCACAGATACGCAGTATTTT. V is TRBV20-1 and J is TRBJ2-3; D is unresolved. Germline CDR1 reads DFQATT; CDR2 reads SNEGSKA (reference sequence). The CDR3 has 13 residues. The V and J ends lost 4 bases and 0 bases respectively, with 8 bases between them.

Turning to this clonotype: A clone one base away is much larger, so this may be a read error. V gene TRBV7-8 combines with J gene TRBJ2-1; the match to TRBD2 covers 8 bases. This CDR3 comprises 16 residues. Germline CDR1 and CDR2: SGHVS and FQNEAQ. The V and J ends lost 1 base and 6 bases, in that order; junction bases with no gene match: 8. The chain's CDR3 is CASSLVGAGEANEQFF. CDR3 nucleotides: TGTGCCAGCAGCTTAGTGGGAGCGGGAGAGGCCAATGAGCAGTTCTTC.

As regards this clonotype: A much bigger clone sits one base away, suggesting this may be a read error. This sequence joins TRBV29-1 and TRBJ2-3; D is perhaps TRBD2 (5 bases). This CDR3 has 16 amino acids. In germline, CDR1 is SQVTM, CDR2 ANQGSEA. The CDR3, as DNA: TGCAGCGTTGAAGATATTTGGGGAGTTGTGGCAGATACGCCGTATTTT. Protein: CSVEDIWGVVADTPYF.

The chain couples TRBV6-1 to TRBJ1-2, with a possible D match to TRBD1 (6 bases). This CDR3 has 14 residues. Germline V gives CDR1 MNHNS, CDR2 SASEGT. Trimming pared 2 bases from V and 4 bases from J, leaving 11 bases between. The CDR3 DNA follows: TGTGCCAGCAGTGAAACAGGGCCCCCCTATGGCTACACCTTC. Translation: CASSETGPPYGYTF.

The table lists this clonotype with a few counts. Being one base from a much bigger clone, this may be a read error. V usage is TRBV15 and J usage is TRBJ1-3; no reliable D call. This CDR3 contains 14 residues. In germline, CDR1 is LNHNV, CDR2 YYDKDF (reference sequence). In DNA form, the CDR3 reads TGTGCCGCCAGCAGAGCCGGCTCTGGAAACACCATATATTTT. This codes for CAASRAGSGNTIYF.

This clonotype occurred many times. The gene calls are TRBV11-2 and TRBJ1-1; TRBD1 might be the D (5 bases). The V end was cut by 7 bases, the J end by 5 bases, with 17 bases between. Germline V lookup: CDR1 SGHAT, CDR2 FQNNGV. CDR3 length equals 14 residues. CDR3 DNA: TGTGCCAGCATCCCAGGGCGGGGCAGGACTGAAGCTTTCTTT. It yields the protein CASIPGRGRTEAFF. The full variable domain, in which reference TRBV11-2 and TRBJ1-1 provide the parts outside the CDR3, is EAGVAQSPRYKIIEKRQSVAFWCNPISGHATLYWYQQILGQGPKLLIQFQNNGVVDDSQLPKDRFSAERLKGVDSTLKIQPAKLEDSAVYLCASIPGRGRTEAFFGQGTRLTVV.

This clonotype was recorded at least ten times. V and J are TRBV20-1 and TRBJ2-1; D is undetermined. The CDR3 is 17 residues long. Deletions cut 3 bases from V and 1 base from J, with 19 bases between. From germline, CDR1 is DFQATT and CDR2 SNEGSKA (reference sequence). CDR3 residues: CSASFLGAVPSYNEQFF. The CDR3 DNA sequence: TGCAGTGCTAGTTTTTTGGGCGCGGTACCTTCCTACAATGAGCAGTTCTTC.

V usage is TRBV6-5 and J usage is TRBJ1-2; D call uncertain. Germline lookup yields CDR1 MNHEY and CDR2 SVGAGI. The CDR3 is 13 residues long. The V end was cut by 5 bases, the J end by 4 bases, with 11 bases between. CDR3 bases: TGTGCCAGCAGTAGGGTAGAGCGCTATGGCTACACCTTC. It yields the protein CASSRVERYGYTF.

In its sample, this clonotype was seen many times. The V call is TRBV5-1, the J call TRBJ2-7; 7 nucleotides match TRBD2. V was pared by 1 base and J by 2 bases, with 6 bases of the junction left unmatched. This CDR3 spans 15 amino acids. Germline CDR1 is SGHRS and CDR2 is YFSETQ. The DNA of the CDR3 is TGCGCCAGCAGCTTGACTAGCGTTCCACCCTACGAGCAGTACTTC. This sequence encodes CASSLTSVPPYEQYF.